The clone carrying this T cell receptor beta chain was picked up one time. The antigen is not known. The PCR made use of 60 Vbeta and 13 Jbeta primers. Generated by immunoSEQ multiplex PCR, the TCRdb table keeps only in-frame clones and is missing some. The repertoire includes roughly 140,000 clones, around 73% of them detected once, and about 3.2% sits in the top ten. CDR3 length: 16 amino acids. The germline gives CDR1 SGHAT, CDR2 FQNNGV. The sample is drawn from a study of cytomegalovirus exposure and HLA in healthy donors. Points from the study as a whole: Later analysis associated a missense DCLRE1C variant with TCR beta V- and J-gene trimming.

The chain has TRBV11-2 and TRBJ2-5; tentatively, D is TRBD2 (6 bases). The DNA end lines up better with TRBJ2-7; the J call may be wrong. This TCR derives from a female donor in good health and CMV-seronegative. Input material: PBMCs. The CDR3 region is CASSPVGRRGDYEQYF. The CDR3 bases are TGTGCCAGCAGCCCCGTAGGGCGGCGGGGAGACTACGAGCAGTACTTC.